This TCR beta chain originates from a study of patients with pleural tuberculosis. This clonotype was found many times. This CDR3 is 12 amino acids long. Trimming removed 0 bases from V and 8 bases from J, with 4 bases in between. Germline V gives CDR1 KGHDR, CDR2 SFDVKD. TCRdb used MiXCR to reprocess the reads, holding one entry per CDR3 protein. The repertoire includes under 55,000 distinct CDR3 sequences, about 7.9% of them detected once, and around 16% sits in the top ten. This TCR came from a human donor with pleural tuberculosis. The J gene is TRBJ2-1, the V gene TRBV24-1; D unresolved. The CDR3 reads CATSDLRDEQFF. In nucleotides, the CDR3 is TGTGCCACCAGTGATTTGCGGGATGAGCAGTTCTTC.